This entry describes one TCR beta chain. What it binds is not known. As every portion of the isolated RNA was reverse transcribed, the sequencing read expressed TCRB transcripts. Data came from immunoSEQ multiplex PCR; TCRdb stores just in-frame clones and leaves some out. This table has fewer than 200,000 clones, 10% appearing once. This specimen comes from a study of beta chain features in type 1 diabetes. Findings and limits, study-wide: Researchers reported that naive, central memory and Treg TCRB repertoires appeared more similar in patients than in healthy donors. Patients with type 1 diabetes showed fewer VDJ junction insertions and more deletions. Across all four CD4+ subsets, people with type 1 diabetes showed modestly shorter TCRB CDR3s.

The TCR comes from a man aged 25-40 years with type 1 diabetes. Sequences were obtained from central memory CD4+ T cells from blood.

The CDR3 sequence is CASSPGTGGNGQYF. CDR3 nucleotide sequence: TGTGCCAGCTCACCAGGAACGGGGGGAAACGGGCAGTACTTC. The chain has TRBV18 and TRBJ2-7, with TRBD2 identical over 7 bases. CDR1 and CDR2 (germline): KGHSH, LQKENI. The CDR3 runs to 14 residues. Trimming removed 2 bases from V and 9 bases from J; junction bases left unmatched: 10. The variable domain in full, completed from reference TRBV18 and TRBJ2-7, reads NAGVMQNPRHLVRRRGQEARLRCSPMKGHSHVYWYRQLPEEGLKFMVYLQKENIIDESGMPKERFSAEFPKEGPSILRIQQVVRGDSAAYFCASSPGTGGNGQYFGPGTRLTVT.